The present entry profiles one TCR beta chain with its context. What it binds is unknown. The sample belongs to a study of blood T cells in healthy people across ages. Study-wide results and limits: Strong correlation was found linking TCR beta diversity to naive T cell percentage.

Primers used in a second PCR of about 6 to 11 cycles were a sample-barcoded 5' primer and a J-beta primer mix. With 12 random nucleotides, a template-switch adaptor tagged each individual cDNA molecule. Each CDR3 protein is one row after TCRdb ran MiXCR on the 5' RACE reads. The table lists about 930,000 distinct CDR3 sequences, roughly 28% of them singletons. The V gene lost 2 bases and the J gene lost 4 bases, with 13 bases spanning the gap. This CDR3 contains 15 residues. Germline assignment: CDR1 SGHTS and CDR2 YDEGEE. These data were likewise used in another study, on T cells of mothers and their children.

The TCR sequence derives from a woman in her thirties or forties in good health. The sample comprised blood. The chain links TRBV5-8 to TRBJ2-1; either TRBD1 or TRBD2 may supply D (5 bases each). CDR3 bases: TGTGCCAGCAGCTTACCCGGGAAGGGGTACAATGAGCAGTTCTTC. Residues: CASSLPGKGYNEQFF.